The 32 T cell receptor beta chains below were found in one sample sequenced in a study of tumor-infiltrating lymphocytes in localized non-small cell lung cancer. Here immunoSEQ multiplex PCR was the method, and the copy in TCRdb shows in-frame clones only, minus some. Of some 10,000 clones listed, around 77% are singletons. The sample taken for sequencing was uninvolved lung tissue not adjacent to the tumor. These receptors were obtained from a human donor with non-small cell lung cancer.

This sequence joins TRBV7-2 and TRBJ2-3; 9 positions match TRBD1. From germline, CDR1 is SGHTA and CDR2 FQGNSA. The junction had 5 bases not matched to a gene; V was cut back by 4 bases and J by 3 bases. This CDR3 region has 15 residues. CDR3 loop: CASSSWGQGTDTQYF. DNA of the CDR3: TGTGCCAGCAGCTCCTGGGGACAGGGAACAGATACGCAGTATTTT.

This clone was seen more than once but under ten times. Other nucleotide sequences from this sample produce the same CDR3. The V and J genes are TRBV29-1 and TRBJ2-3, with TRBD1 matching 12 bases. CDR3 length equals 14 residues. Germline loops: CDR1 SQVTM, CDR2 ANQGSEA. Losses at the gene ends were 6 bases for V and 6 bases for J; bases not matched to a gene: 7. The CDR3 sequence is CSVVGTGGADTQYF. The CDR3 nucleotides read TGCAGCGTCGTGGGGACAGGGGGCGCGGATACGCAGTATTTT.

The chain uses TRBV6-5 and TRBJ1-5; no clear D. CDR3 size: 14 residues. The germline V gene has CDR1 MNHEY and CDR2 SVGAGI. Trimming cost V 4 bases and J 7 bases, with 14 bases left between them. The CDR3 is CASSLDGRRQPQHF. The CDR3, as DNA: TGTGCCAGCAGTTTGGACGGGCGGCGGCAGCCCCAGCATTTT.

V and J are TRBV10-2 and TRBJ2-7; D could derive from TRBD1 or TRBD2 (6 bases each). In germline, CDR1 is WSHSY, CDR2 SAAADI. V was trimmed by 7 bases and J by 6 bases, leaving 25 bases between them. The CDR3 is 16 residues long. In DNA, the CDR3 is TGCGCCAGCACCGAGAGGGGGGAAACTGGTGTCGCCGAGCAGTACTTC. This encodes CASTERGETGVAEQYF.

The chain couples TRBV7-8 to TRBJ1-4, with D perhaps TRBD1 (6 bases). With 2 bases removed from V and 8 bases from J, the gap between germline ends came to 18 bases. The CDR3 covers 16 residues. Germline values: CDR1 SGHVS, CDR2 FQNEAQ. The CDR3 DNA reads as TGTGCCAGCAGCTTAAAATTAGGGCAGGGGCAAGAAAAACTGTTTTTT. Translating it yields CASSLKLGQGQEKLFF.

V usage is TRBV7-2 and J usage is TRBJ1-4; the D gene is possibly TRBD1 (5 bases). The ends were cut back, 5 bases at V and 5 bases at J, with 9 bases in the middle. Germline CDR1 and CDR2: SGHTA and FQGNSA. This CDR3 has 13 residues. CDR3 loop: CASSPRVNEKLFF. DNA of the CDR3: TGTGCCAGCAGCCCCAGGGTGAATGAAAAACTGTTTTTT.

This clone counts as medium-sized. This sequence joins TRBV27 and TRBJ2-7, with D perhaps matching TRBD2 (7 bases). Germline CDR1 is MNHEY and CDR2 is SMNVEV (reference sequence). V was clipped by 5 bases and J by 7 bases, with 15 bases between them. This CDR3 is 13 amino acids long. The CDR3 DNA follows: TGTGCCAGCAGTCCGGGAGGAGGGGGGGAGCAGTACTTC. This translates into CASSPGGGGEQYF.

The V and J genes are TRBV7-3 and TRBJ1-1, with D maybe TRBD1 (6 bases). The V and J ends lost 1 base and 5 bases respectively, with 20 bases between them. This CDR3 is 17 amino acids long. Germline CDR1 is SGHTA and CDR2 is FQGTGA. The CDR3 nucleotides read TGTGCCAGCAGCTTAATTCCTCCAGGGGCTGGAGGAACTGAAGCTTTCTTT. This gives the protein CASSLIPPGAGGTEAFF.

The V gene is TRBV2, the J gene TRBJ2-5; D unclear. This CDR3 is 14 amino acids long. V was clipped by 3 bases and J by 5 bases, with 13 bases between them. CDR1 and CDR2 from the germline V gene are SNHLY and FYNNEI. CDR3 bases: TGTGCCAGCAGTGAGGCGGAGATTGGTGAGACCCAGTACTTC. It is translated as CASSEAEIGETQYF.

The chain employs TRBV28 and TRBJ2-5; D is unclear. The CDR3 contains 13 residues. The V and J ends lost 3 bases and 3 bases respectively, with 8 bases between them. Per germline, CDR1 MDHEN and CDR2 SYDVKM. The DNA of the CDR3 is TGTGCCAGCAGTTTCCCCTACAAAGAGACCCAGTACTTC. It yields the protein CASSFPYKETQYF.

V usage is TRBV6-4 and J usage is TRBJ2-3; D possibly corresponds to TRBD2 (6 bases). Germline loops: CDR1 MRHNA, CDR2 SNTAGT. V lost 5 bases, J lost 2 bases, and 11 bases lay in between. The CDR3 covers 14 residues. CDR3 residues: CASSSGSATDTQYF. CDR3 nucleotide sequence: TGTGCCAGCAGTAGCGGGTCCGCCACAGATACGCAGTATTTT.

This rearrangement joins TRBV29-1 to TRBJ2-7, with 8 bases lining up with TRBD1. There are 15 residues in the CDR3. Losses at the gene ends were 0 bases for V and 0 bases for J; bases not matched to a gene: 4. The germline gives CDR1 SQVTM, CDR2 ANQGSEA. The CDR3 nucleotides read TGCAGCGTTGAAGAGGACAGGGAAGACTCCTACGAGCAGTACTTC. Translating it yields CSVEEDREDSYEQYF.

The V and J genes are TRBV18 and TRBJ1-1; D call uncertain. Germline lookup yields CDR1 KGHSH and CDR2 LQKENI. This CDR3 region has 13 residues. V was cut by 3 bases and J by 0 bases, with 5 bases left in between. Here the CDR3 DNA reads TGTGCCAGCTCACCCGGGATGAACACTGAAGCTTTCTTT. The encoded protein is CASSPGMNTEAFF.

This chain connects TRBV9 to TRBJ2-3, with a tentative D call TRBD2 (6 bases). The CDR3 sequence is 16 residues long. The germline V gene has CDR1 SGDLS and CDR2 YYNGEE. V was pared by 0 bases and J by 2 bases, with 13 bases between. The chain's CDR3 is CASSVVSGDFTDTQYF. The DNA of the CDR3 is TGTGCCAGCAGCGTAGTGAGTGGGGACTTCACAGATACGCAGTATTTT. Complete variable domain (other parts from reference TRBV9 and TRBJ2-3): DSGVTQTPKHLITATGQRVTLRCSPRSGDLSVYWYQQSLDQGLQFLIQYYNGEERAKGNILERFSAQQFPDLHSELNLSSLELGDSALYFCASSVVSGDFTDTQYFGPGTRLTVL.

The chain has TRBV14 and TRBJ2-5, with no clear D. The CDR3 sequence is 13 residues long. Germline V gene sequence: CDR1 SGHDN, CDR2 FVKESK. Trimming took 1 base from V and 5 from J, leaving 8 bases between them. CDR3 in DNA: TGTGCCAGCAGCCAAGGAACTGGCGAGACCCAGTACTTC. Protein sequence: CASSQGTGETQYF.

This clone was detected once. The V gene is TRBV28, the J gene TRBJ1-4, with D possibly TRBD1 on 5 matching bases. This CDR3 is 12 amino acids long. Germline V gene lookup returns CDR1 MDHEN and CDR2 SYDVKM. V dropped 3 bases and J dropped 11 bases, with 10 bases sitting between them. Here the CDR3 DNA reads TGTGCCAGCAGTTTCTGGACAAATAAACTGTTTTTT. Its translation is CASSFWTNKLFF.

Remarks on this clone: Other DNA sequences in this specimen translate into the identical CDR3. The chain joins TRBV18 to TRBJ2-5; unclear D gene. V gave up 0 bases and J gave up 1 base, with 6 bases separating them. This CDR3 spans 14 amino acids. The germline CDR1 and CDR2 sequences are KGHSH and LQKENI. CDR3 region: CASSPPSAQETQYF. CDR3 nucleotides: TGTGCCAGCTCACCACCGTCGGCCCAAGAGACCCAGTACTTC.

This clone appeared a single time. This rearrangement joins TRBV6-1 to TRBJ1-3; D ambiguous. The CDR3 sequence is 15 residues long. Germline V gives CDR1 MNHNS, CDR2 SASEGT. The ends were cut back, 1 base at V and 2 bases at J, with 9 bases in the middle. As DNA, the CDR3 is TGTGCCAGCAGTGAAGATAGCCGACCTGGAAACACCATATATTTT. Its translation is CASSEDSRPGNTIYF.

The rearrangement joins TRBV28 to TRBJ2-7, with TRBD2 as a possible D gene (5 bases). This CDR3 comprises 14 residues. The V end was cut by 7 bases, the J end by 3 bases, with 16 bases between. Per germline, CDR1 MDHEN and CDR2 SYDVKM. CDR3 residues: CASTPGLAIYEQYF. CDR3 DNA: TGTGCCAGCACCCCCGGACTCGCTATCTACGAGCAGTACTTC.

The chain links TRBV2 to TRBJ2-7; 9 bases agree with TRBD1. The CDR3 runs 11 residues. CDR1 and CDR2 (germline): SNHLY, FYNNEI. V lost 10 bases, J lost 6 bases, and 4 bases stayed unmatched. The CDR3 here is CAKRQGVEQYF. The CDR3, as DNA: TGTGCCAAGAGACAGGGGGTCGAGCAGTACTTC.

This chain joins TRBV6-1 and TRBJ1-5; D gene unclear. CDR1 and CDR2 (germline): MNHNS, SASEGT. The CDR3 is made up of 12 amino acids. V was cut by 6 bases and J by 0 bases, with 3 bases left in between. CDR3 bases: TGTGCCAGCAGAAGTAGCAATCAGCCCCAGCATTTT. It specifies CASRSSNQPQHF.

The chain is built from TRBV11-3 and TRBJ2-6; D uncertain. Deletions cut 1 base from V and 0 bases from J, with 4 bases between. The CDR3 loop spans 15 amino acids. Germline V lookup: CDR1 SGHNT, CDR2 YENEEA. CDR3 sequence: CASSLGASGANVLTF. The CDR3 coding sequence is TGTGCCAGCAGCTTAGGGGCCTCTGGGGCCAACGTCCTGACTTTC. Combining the CDR3 with reference TRBV11-3 and TRBJ2-6 gives the whole variable domain EAGVVQSPRYKIIEKKQPVAFWCNPISGHNTLYWYLQNLGQGPELLIRYENEEAVDDSQLPKDRFSAERLKGVDSTLKIQPAELGDSAVYLCASSLGASGANVLTFGAGSRLTVL.

This rearrangement joins TRBV2 to TRBJ1-1, with D perhaps matching TRBD1 (6 bases). Germline V gene data show CDR1 as SNHLY and CDR2 as FYNNEI. V was clipped by 11 bases and J by 0 bases, with 16 bases between them. The CDR3 spans 14 residues. CDR3 coding DNA: TGTGCCTCGGGGGGGCGGTCGATGAACACTGAAGCTTTCTTT. Translating it yields CASGGRSMNTEAFF.

In DNA, the CDR3 is TGCGCCAGCAGCTTGGGACTCACTCAAGGAAACATTCAGTACTTC. This gives the protein CASSLGLTQGNIQYF. The rearrangement joins TRBV5-1 to TRBJ2-4; D remains unclear. CDR3 length: 15 amino acids. Germline V gives CDR1 SGHRS, CDR2 YFSETQ. V was pared by 0 bases and J by 6 bases, with 13 bases between.

The CDR3 spells CASSLDVGKTHTDTQYF. The DNA of the CDR3 is TGTGCCAGCAGCTTAGATGTGGGAAAAACGCACACAGATACGCAGTATTTT. This sequence joins TRBV7-2 and TRBJ2-3, with unresolved D. The germline CDR1 and CDR2 sequences are SGHTA and FQGNSA. The V and J ends lost 1 base and 2 bases respectively, with 16 bases between them. The CDR3 extends over 17 amino acids.

CDR3 residues: CASSPRRTGELFF. In DNA form, the CDR3 reads TGTGCCAGCAGCCCGCGACGGACCGGGGAGCTGTTTTTT. The gene calls are TRBV5-8 and TRBJ2-2; D remains ambiguous. Germline V gene lookup returns CDR1 SGHTS and CDR2 YDEGEE. Trimming removed 4 bases at V and 5 bases at J, with 9 bases between. The CDR3 is 13 residues long.

The rearrangement links TRBV5-1 to TRBJ1-1; tentative D call: TRBD1 (5 bases). Trimming removed 3 bases at V and 1 base at J, with 10 bases between. CDR3 size: 14 residues. The germline CDR1 and CDR2 sequences are SGHRS and YFSETQ. In DNA form, the CDR3 reads TGCGCCAGCAGCTCCCGGACAACGAACACTGAAGCTTTCTTT. Translated, it gives CASSSRTTNTEAFF.

The chain links TRBV29-1 to TRBJ1-2; D is perhaps TRBD1 (6 bases). Germline values: CDR1 SQVTM, CDR2 ANQGSEA. This CDR3 region has 12 residues. Deletions cut 5 bases from V and 3 bases from J, with 10 bases between. In DNA, the CDR3 is TGCAGCGTTTCATCAGGGGACTATGGCTACACCTTC. Encoded protein: CSVSSGDYGYTF.

V usage is TRBV4-1 and J usage is TRBJ2-1; TRBD2 matches at 7 bases. Germline values: CDR1 MGHRA, CDR2 YSYEKL. This CDR3 spans 18 amino acids. V lost 0 bases and J lost 8; bases outside the gene matches: 16. The CDR3 DNA follows: TGCGCCAGCAGCCAAGATCGGGAAGCGGGGAGGGCAATACATGAGCAGTTCTTC. The encoded protein is CASSQDREAGRAIHEQFF.

This clone appeared once. The chain links TRBV7-2 to TRBJ2-3, with TRBD2 as a possible D gene (6 bases). V was cut by 3 bases and J by 4 bases, with 14 bases left in between. This CDR3 spans 15 amino acids. Germline-derived CDR1 and CDR2 are SGHTA and FQGNSA. The CDR3 DNA reads TGTGCCAGCAGCTTGTGGAGTAGCGGCGCAGATACGCAGTATTTT. Its protein is CASSLWSSGADTQYF.

This clone was seen a single time. This chain connects TRBV5-5 to TRBJ2-1; 10 bases are shared with TRBD2. Germline-derived CDR1 and CDR2 are SGHKS and YYEKEE (reference sequence). This CDR3 comprises 14 residues. The V gene end was trimmed by 4 bases and the J gene end by 8 bases; junction bases not matched to a gene: 6. The CDR3 DNA reads TGTGCCAGCAGCACTACCGGGACTAGCGATGAGCAGTTCTTC. Its protein product is CASSTTGTSDEQFF.

This clone was observed a single time. The chain employs TRBV5-1 and TRBJ2-4, with 9 bases lining up with TRBD1. The V and J ends lost 3 bases and 5 bases, in that order; junction bases with no gene match: 6. The germline V gene has CDR1 SGHRS and CDR2 YFSETQ. This CDR3 is built from 15 residues. CDR3 loop: CASSSSGQGQNIQYF. DNA of the CDR3: TGCGCCAGCAGCTCATCGGGACAGGGTCAAAACATTCAGTACTTC. Complete variable domain (other parts from reference TRBV5-1 and TRBJ2-4): KAGVTQTPRYLIKTRGQQVTLSCSPISGHRSVSWYQQTPGQGLQFLFEYFSETQRNKGNFPGRFSGRQFSNSRSEMNVSTLELGDSALYLCASSSSGQGQNIQYFGAGTRLSVL.